The clone carrying this TCR beta chain showed up just a few times. What it binds is not known. These data are taken from a study of cytomegalovirus exposure and HLA in healthy donors. General observations from the study: Sequencing depth across donors, presence/absence analyses assumed, was roughly uniform. As confirmed in vitro, a few CMV-associated chains were specific for CMV antigens.

Vbeta (60) and Jbeta (13) primers were used in the PCR. Clones were sequenced by immunoSEQ multiplex PCR, and TCRdb holds only the in-frame ones, with some missing. The sample lists roughly 190,000 clones; roughly a tenth were seen once. The CDR3 is 15 residues long. Losses at the gene ends were 1 base for V and 2 bases for J; bases not matched to a gene: 5. CDR1 is SGHVS and CDR2 is FQNEAQ in the germline V gene. Input material: PBMCs. The receptor's source is a woman in her thirties in good health and CMV-seropositive. The chain has TRBV7-8 and TRBJ2-7; 7 positions agree with TRBD2. The CDR3, as DNA: TGTGCCAGCAGCTTAGAGGTCAGCGGGACCTACGAGCAGTACTTC. This gives the protein CASSLEVSGTYEQYF.